These 29 T cell receptor beta chains were all obtained from the same sample, sequenced in a study of CD8 T cells in Susac syndrome (dated by TCRdb to the late 2010s). The library was generated by the immunoSEQ multiplex PCR assay. RNA was extracted using the RNeasy kit, and roughly 0.5 to 1 microgram was reverse transcribed with random hexamers. TCRdb applied fastp at Q25 and MiXCR to the public reads, then kept only in-frame beta chains. Each entry is one CDR3 protein sequence, shown with its most common DNA and genes. This sample lists approximately 170,000 distinct CDR3 sequences; approximately 90% were detected once. Of the sample, around 0.08% is held by the ten largest clones. Sequences were obtained from CD4+ T cells from PBMCs. The receptors originated from a human donor in good health.

The chain has TRBV5-8 and TRBJ1-2; possible D gene TRBD1, 5 bases. The germline V gene has CDR1 SGHTS and CDR2 YDEGEE. Trimming stripped 3 bases from V and 4 bases from J, with 16 bases between. The CDR3 runs to 15 residues. The CDR3 nucleotides are TGTGCCAGCAGCTCGCGGGGGGTAGGAAGCTATGGCTACACCTTC. It is translated as CASSSRGVGSYGYTF.

In its sample, this clonotype was seen once. The V call is TRBV12-3 or TRBV12-4, the J call TRBJ2-3; D is uncertain. This CDR3 comprises 13 residues. Trimming pared 10 bases from V and 6 bases from J, leaving 17 bases between. The CDR3 DNA reads TGTGCCATCACTCCCAACGAGGAGGATACGCAGTATTTT. Protein sequence: CAITPNEEDTQYF.

In its sample, this clonotype was seen a few times. This rearrangement joins TRBV28 to TRBJ2-7, with D perhaps matching TRBD1 or TRBD2 (6 bases each). The CDR3 totals 12 residues. With 8 bases removed from V and 5 bases from J, the gap between germline ends came to 13 bases. CDR1 and CDR2 from the germline V gene are MDHEN and SYDVKM. The CDR3 spells CASRTGGDEQYF. The CDR3 DNA follows: TGTGCCAGCCGCACCGGGGGCGACGAGCAGTACTTC.

The rearrangement links TRBV7-2 to TRBJ2-2, with 13 nucleotides matching TRBD2. This CDR3 region has 17 residues. Trimming removed 1 base from V and 6 bases from J; junction bases left unmatched: 5. From germline, CDR1 is SGHTA and CDR2 FQGNSA. CDR3 DNA: TGTGCCAGCAGCTTAGGCACTAGCGGGGGGGCCGCCGGGGAGCTGTTTTTT. As protein: CASSLGTSGGAAGELFF.

This sequence joins TRBV30 and TRBJ2-5; D tentatively fits TRBD1 or TRBD2 (5 bases each). In germline, CDR1 is GTSNPN, CDR2 SVGIG (reference sequence). Trimming removed 7 bases from V and 6 bases from J, with 18 bases in between. The CDR3 covers 13 residues. In DNA, the CDR3 is TGTGCCTCTTCCCGGGGACCACAGCAGACCCAGTACTTC. It codes for CASSRGPQQTQYF.

The chain recombines TRBV29-1 with TRBJ2-1; D may correspond to TRBD1 or TRBD2 (5 bases each). The CDR3 covers 13 residues. Looked up from germline, CDR1 is SQVTM and CDR2 is ANQGSEA. Trimming stripped 4 bases from V and 4 bases from J, with 11 bases between. The CDR3 sequence: CSVGGDLYNEQFF. CDR3 nucleotide sequence: TGCAGCGTTGGAGGGGACCTGTACAATGAGCAGTTCTTC.

CDR3 DNA sequence: TGTGCCAGCAGCTTGGGGACAGGGAGAACCGGGGAGCTGTTTTTT. Residues: CASSLGTGRTGELFF. The V gene is TRBV5-8, the J gene TRBJ2-2, with TRBD1 matching over 8 bases. Unmatched junction bases numbered 3, after V lost 0 bases and J lost 5 bases. This CDR3 is 15 amino acids long. Germline V gene data show CDR1 as SGHTS and CDR2 as YDEGEE.

The rearrangement uses TRBV10-3 and TRBJ2-5; D may be TRBD1 or TRBD2 (6 bases each). V lost 10 bases and J 5 bases, leaving 17 bases between the germline ends. CDR1 and CDR2 (germline): ENHRY, SYGVKD. The CDR3 consists of 13 residues. CDR3 amino acids: CATTSGAGETQYF. For the CDR3, the DNA is TGTGCCACCACTTCAGGGGCGGGGGAGACCCAGTACTTC.

The chain employs TRBV2 and TRBJ1-1; a possible D gene is TRBD1 (5 bases). The CDR3 spans 14 residues. Germline V CDR1 and CDR2: SNHLY, FYNNEI. V lost 8 bases and J 5 bases, leaving 18 bases between the germline ends. The CDR3 DNA reads as TGTGCCAGCCGGTTAGGGGAAACGTGGACTGAAGCTTTCTTT. It encodes CASRLGETWTEAFF.

The chain links TRBV29-1 to TRBJ2-7; a possible D gene is TRBD1 (7 bases). The CDR3 covers 12 residues. V was trimmed by 4 bases and J by 5 bases, leaving 12 bases between them. Germline V gives CDR1 SQVTM, CDR2 ANQGSEA. CDR3: CSVGQGGNEQYF. DNA for the CDR3: TGCAGCGTTGGACAGGGAGGAAACGAGCAGTACTTC.

V gene TRBV29-1 combines with J gene TRBJ1-1; TRBD1 is a possible D gene (6 bases). CDR3 length equals 14 residues. Germline CDR1 SQVTM, CDR2 ANQGSEA. V lost 4 bases, J lost 0 bases, and 12 bases lay in between. CDR3 sequence reads: CSVASGQMNTEAFF. The CDR3 DNA is TGCAGCGTTGCAAGTGGACAGATGAACACTGAAGCTTTCTTT.

The chain recombines TRBV4-1 with TRBJ2-2; possibly TRBD1 for D (5 bases). The CDR3 has 17 amino acids. Trimming took off 0 bases at V and 0 bases at J, with 11 bases between the two ends. Germline assignment: CDR1 MGHRA and CDR2 YSYEKL. The CDR3 loop reads CASSQEGQGANTGELFF. CDR3 DNA sequence: TGCGCCAGCAGCCAAGAAGGCCAGGGTGCGAACACCGGGGAGCTGTTTTTT.

The count of this clonotype is one. V is TRBV7-2 and J is TRBJ2-3; 10 nucleotides match TRBD2. Trimming removed 5 bases from V and 3 bases from J; junction bases left unmatched: 5. Germline V gene sequence: CDR1 SGHTA, CDR2 FQGNSA. This CDR3 region has 15 residues. The CDR3 DNA reads TGTGCCAGCAGCCCTAGCGGGGGAGGGACAGATACGCAGTATTTT. Translated: CASSPSGGGTDTQYF.

This clonotype was recorded once. V and J are TRBV7-2 and TRBJ2-1, with TRBD2 matching 7 bases. Trimming cost V 5 bases and J 2 bases; bases outside gene matches: 6. Germline loops: CDR1 SGHTA, CDR2 FQGNSA. The CDR3 contains 15 residues. For the CDR3, the DNA is TGTGCCAGCAGCCCATGGGGGGGGGCCTACAATGAGCAGTTCTTC. Translation gives CASSPWGGAYNEQFF.

This clonotype was detected only a few times. V and J are TRBV6-5 and TRBJ1-2; TRBD1 is a possible D gene (5 bases). Trimming removed 2 bases at V and 0 bases at J, with 7 bases between. The V gene's germline CDR1 is MNHEY and CDR2 SVGAGI. The CDR3 extends over 14 amino acids. The CDR3 loop is CASSYGTANYGYTF. The CDR3 DNA is TGTGCCAGCAGTTACGGGACGGCTAACTATGGCTACACCTTC.

V usage is TRBV5-6 and J usage is TRBJ2-1; the match to TRBD2 covers 12 bases. With V trimmed by 3 bases and J by 7 bases, 8 bases remained unmatched. CDR1 SGHDT and CDR2 YYEEEE come from the germline V gene. CDR3 size: 16 residues. The CDR3 coding sequence is TGTGCCAGCAGCTCCTATGGACTAGCGGGGAAAAATGAGCAGTTCTTC. This translates into CASSSYGLAGKNEQFF.

This rearrangement joins TRBV25-1 to TRBJ2-2; possibly TRBD1 for D (6 bases). Trimming took off 6 bases at V and 1 base at J, with 15 bases between the two ends. In germline, CDR1 is MGHDK, CDR2 SYGVNS. This CDR3 has 16 amino acids. The CDR3 spells CASSGTTGQNTGELFF. The CDR3 nucleotides read TGTGCCAGCAGCGGGACGACAGGACAGAACACCGGGGAGCTGTTTTTT.

The chain joins TRBV5-1 to TRBJ2-5, with TRBD1 matching 8 bases. The CDR3 length is 16 residues. Germline assignment: CDR1 SGHRS and CDR2 YFSETQ. J was trimmed by 1 base and V by 4 bases; bases with no gene match: 9. CDR3: CASSTSGGSGQETQYF. In nucleotides, the CDR3 is TGCGCCAGCAGCACTTCAGGGGGCTCGGGCCAAGAGACCCAGTACTTC.

CDR3 DNA sequence: TGCGCCAGCAGCTACAGGGAAGGCTATGGCTACACCTTC. Protein: CASSYREGYGYTF. J is TRBJ1-2 and V is TRBV5-1; D is possibly TRBD1 (6 bases). V was trimmed by 3 bases and J by 4 bases, leaving 10 bases between them. The CDR3 consists of 13 residues. The V gene's germline CDR1 is SGHRS and CDR2 YFSETQ.

The chain carries TRBV29-1 and TRBJ1-5, with 9 positions matching TRBD1. The CDR3 has 13 amino acids. CDR1 SQVTM and CDR2 ANQGSEA come from the germline V gene. Unmatched junction bases numbered 6, after V lost 7 bases and J lost 5 bases. This CDR3 reads CSAKWTGDQPQHF. The CDR3 DNA sequence: TGCAGCGCAAAATGGACAGGGGATCAGCCCCAGCATTTT.

This chain joins TRBV5-6 and TRBJ2-5, with 13 bases fitting TRBD2. The germline V gene has CDR1 SGHDT and CDR2 YYEEEE. The CDR3 is 20 amino acids. The junction had 16 bases not matched to a gene; V was cut back by 3 bases and J by 2 bases. In nucleotides, the CDR3 is TGTGCCAGCAGCTGGAGACTAGCGGGGGGTGCGGGGGACCGGCAAGAGACCCAGTACTTC. This sequence encodes CASSWRLAGGAGDRQETQYF.

The chain links TRBV6-6 to TRBJ2-5; TRBD1 is a possible D gene (5 bases). The germline V gene encodes CDR1 MNHNY and CDR2 SVGAGI (reference sequence). The CDR3 spans 16 residues. The V end lost 6 bases, the J end lost 1 base, and 18 bases lay between the germline ends. CDR3 residues: CASSPGAGTLQETQYF. DNA for the CDR3: TGTGCCAGCAGCCCTGGGGCAGGAACCCTCCAAGAGACCCAGTACTTC.

This clonotype was observed a few times. The chain is built from TRBV7-2 and TRBJ2-5, with unresolved D. CDR1 is SGHTA and CDR2 is FQGNSA in the germline V gene. CDR3 length: 12 residues. V gave up 1 base and J gave up 2 bases, with 2 bases separating them. The CDR3 DNA reads as TGTGCCAGCAGCTTAGATCAAGAGACCCAGTACTTC. It specifies CASSLDQETQYF.

The rearrangement links TRBV5-1 to TRBJ1-4; D uncertain. The V gene lost 0 bases and the J gene lost 8 bases, with 11 bases spanning the gap. The CDR3 consists of 14 residues. From germline, CDR1 is SGHRS and CDR2 YFSETQ. In nucleotides, the CDR3 is TGCGCCAGCAGCTTGGGAGGGAGTGACGAAAAACTGTTTTTT. Translating it yields CASSLGGSDEKLFF.

The gene calls are TRBV7-9 and TRBJ2-3, with TRBD1 as a possible D gene (5 bases). This CDR3 is built from 13 residues. Trimming stripped 5 bases from V and 5 bases from J, with 11 bases between. The germline CDR1 and CDR2 sequences are SEHNR and FQNEAQ (reference sequence). The CDR3 here is CASSKDILDTQYF. The DNA for the CDR3 is TGTGCCAGCAGCAAGGACATTCTAGATACGCAGTATTTT.

V is TRBV30 and J is TRBJ1-1, with D uncertain. The CDR3 is made up of 13 amino acids. The germline CDR1 and CDR2 sequences are GTSNPN and SVGIG (reference sequence). V was shortened by 3 bases and J by 1 base, with 9 bases between the two germline ends. The CDR3: CAWSAFSNTEAFF. CDR3 in DNA: TGTGCCTGGAGCGCGTTCTCGAACACTGAAGCTTTCTTT.

CDR3 in amino acids: CASSQELSEQYF. Written as DNA, the CDR3 is TGCGCCAGCAGCCAAGAGCTCAGCGAGCAGTACTTC. The V call is TRBV4-1, the J call TRBJ2-7; no definite D call. V gave up 0 bases and J gave up 6 bases, with 6 bases separating them. Germline lookup yields CDR1 MGHRA and CDR2 YSYEKL. The CDR3 totals 12 residues.

This chain connects TRBV30 to TRBJ1-2; 7 positions match TRBD1. Looked up from germline, CDR1 is GTSNPN and CDR2 is SVGIG (reference sequence). Trimming cost V 0 bases and J 4 bases; bases outside gene matches: 5. CDR3 size: 14 residues. The CDR3 region is CAWSVPPGGYGYTF. As DNA, the CDR3 is TGTGCCTGGAGTGTTCCCCCAGGGGGCTATGGCTACACCTTC.

The chain couples TRBV7-9 to TRBJ1-3; D gene unclear. Germline V gene lookup returns CDR1 SEHNR and CDR2 FQNEAQ (reference sequence). Between the trimmed V and J ends, which lost 5 bases and 9 bases, there was a span of 11 bases. The CDR3 is 12 amino acids. The CDR3, as DNA: TGTGCCAGCAGCAGGCCCCGGGGCACCATATATTTT. It is translated as CASSRPRGTIYF.